These 5 T cell receptor beta chains came from one sample sequenced in a study of cytomegalovirus exposure and HLA in healthy donors. The study ran its PCR with 60 Vbeta and 13 Jbeta primers. Profiling relied on immunoSEQ multiplex PCR, and the TCRdb table lists in-frame clones only, not all of them. The sample yields approximately 89,000 clones, about 76% seen once. The sequenced sample was PBMCs. These receptors came from a man aged 25-40 years in good health and CMV-seropositive.

This clone was recorded a few times. The chain links TRBV5-1 to TRBJ2-5; possible D gene TRBD2, 6 bases. The ends were cut back, 0 bases at V and 3 bases at J, with 12 bases in the middle. The CDR3 runs 15 residues. Germline CDR1 reads SGHRS; CDR2 reads YFSETQ. The CDR3 bases are TGCGCCAGCAGCTTGGCCGGGACTGGAAAAGAGACCCAGTACTTC. This encodes CASSLAGTGKETQYF.

This chain uses TRBV6-5 with TRBJ2-2, with D unresolved. CDR1 and CDR2 (germline): MNHEY, SVGAGI. The CDR3 has 14 residues. V lost 5 bases and J lost 3, with 10 bases in between. This chain's CDR3 is CASSDVLDTGELFF. For the CDR3, the DNA is TGTGCCAGCAGTGATGTACTGGACACCGGGGAGCTGTTTTTT.

This clone appeared a few times. The rearrangement uses TRBV7-9 and TRBJ2-5; D may be TRBD1 (5 bases). The CDR3 is made up of 15 amino acids. CDR1 is SEHNR and CDR2 is FQNEAQ in the germline V gene (reference sequence). Trimming pared 0 bases from V and 6 bases from J, leaving 14 bases between. CDR3 region: CASSLAYKGPKTQYF. CDR3 in DNA: TGTGCCAGCAGCTTAGCTTATAAGGGGCCCAAGACCCAGTACTTC.

The CDR3, as DNA: TGTGCCAGCAGCGTTGGGCTAGCGGGGGGCCCCCAGGATACGCAGTATTTT. The encoded protein is CASSVGLAGGPQDTQYF. V usage is TRBV9 and J usage is TRBJ2-3, with 11 bases identical to TRBD2. The CDR3 is 17 residues long. Trimming took 2 bases from V and 6 from J; bases not matched to a gene: 11. The V gene's germline CDR1 is SGDLS and CDR2 YYNGEE.

This clone was counted between two and nine times. The chain couples TRBV2 to TRBJ2-5; 7 nucleotides line up with TRBD1. The V gene's germline CDR1 is SNHLY and CDR2 FYNNEI. This CDR3 is 13 amino acids long. V was clipped by 3 bases and J by 5 bases; unmatched bases: 3. CDR3 protein: CASSERGLETQYF. The CDR3 DNA is TGTGCCAGCAGTGAGAGGGGGCTGGAGACCCAGTACTTC.